This T cell receptor beta chain was documented in a study of T cell responses to AZD1222 COVID-19 vaccine. Libraries were prepared by immunoSEQ multiplex PCR; TCRdb keeps only in-frame clonotypes and omits some of them. The sample lists more than 140,000 clones; 88% were seen once. The clonotype comes from an adult in good health. The input for sequencing was peripheral blood, taken on day 0 of AZD1222 vaccination.

CDR3 sequence: CASSLVGHRGAGGNTIYF. The CDR3 DNA follows: TGTGCCAGCAGCTTAGTGGGACACAGGGGCGCGGGAGGAAACACCATATATTTT. The rearrangement joins TRBV7-2 to TRBJ1-3; TRBD1 matches 7 bases. The CDR3 sequence is 18 residues long. CDR1 is SGHTA, CDR2 FQGNSA, per germline. V dropped 1 base and J dropped 4; count of bases not matched to a gene: 13.